One sample yielded the 8 T cell receptor beta chains listed below, sequenced in a study of blood T cell repertoires in COVID-19. Profiled with immunoSEQ multiplex PCR; TCRdb holds only in-frame clones, not every one. The table includes 140,000 or so clones, 65% to 80% detected once. The sample comprised peripheral blood. The source of these receptors is an older woman with acute or convalescent COVID-19.

This clone was found once. This chain uses TRBV7-2 with TRBJ2-3; D is ambiguous. This CDR3 is 14 amino acids long. The V gene lost 0 bases and the J gene lost 1 base, with 5 bases spanning the gap. Germline CDR1 is SGHTA and CDR2 is FQGNSA. CDR3: CASSLAPGTDTQYF. CDR3 DNA sequence: TGTGCCAGCAGCTTAGCTCCAGGCACAGATACGCAGTATTTT.

The chain carries TRBV30 and TRBJ2-7, with D unresolved. Germline CDR1 GTSNPN, CDR2 SVGIG (reference sequence). V was pared by 0 bases and J by 5 bases, with 17 bases between. CDR3 length: 15 amino acids. The CDR3 sequence: CAWSVVFAPLNEQYF. The CDR3 nucleotides are TGTGCCTGGAGTGTGGTTTTCGCGCCCCTCAACGAGCAGTACTTC.

The chain carries TRBV7-6 and TRBJ2-1; 12 nucleotides line up with TRBD2. The CDR3 covers 17 residues. Germline loops: CDR1 SGHVS, CDR2 FNYEAQ. V shed 4 bases and J 0 bases; nucleotides not matched to a gene: 4. CDR3 sequence: CASSSRLAGVSYNEQFF. CDR3 nucleotides: TGTGCCAGCAGCTCTCGACTAGCGGGAGTCTCCTACAATGAGCAGTTCTTC.

V usage is TRBV4-2 and J usage is TRBJ2-5; 10 positions agree with TRBD2. The CDR3 covers 16 residues. Germline CDR1 is LGHNA and CDR2 is YNFKEQ. J was trimmed by 5 bases and V by 2 bases; bases with no gene match: 8. This chain's CDR3 is CASSQTGTSVAETQYF. The CDR3 bases are TGTGCCAGCAGCCAAACCGGGACTAGCGTCGCGGAGACCCAGTACTTC.

The J gene is TRBJ2-6, the V gene TRBV28, with 9 bases identical to TRBD1. This CDR3 is 15 amino acids long. V lost 6 bases to trimming and J lost 2 bases; unmatched junction nucleotides: 2. Germline V CDR1 and CDR2: MDHEN, SYDVKM. CDR3 loop: CASRWTGAGANVLTF. As DNA, the CDR3 is TGTGCCAGCAGATGGACAGGGGCTGGGGCCAACGTCCTGACTTTC. The whole variable domain, remainder taken from reference TRBV28 and TRBJ2-6, is DVKVTQSSRYLVKRTGEKVFLECVQDMDHENMFWYRQDPGLGLRLIYFSYDVKMKEKGDIPEGYSVSREKKERFSLILESASTNQTSMYLCASRWTGAGANVLTFGAGSRLTVL.

The chain is built from TRBV12-3 or TRBV12-4 and TRBJ1-3; D not resolved. Between the trimmed V and J ends, which lost 7 bases and 0 bases, there was a span of 7 bases. This CDR3 contains 13 residues. CDR3 nucleotides: TGTGCCAGCAATAGTGTCTCTGGAAACACCATATATTTT. Amino acids: CASNSVSGNTIYF.

The genes are TRBV7-9 and TRBJ2-4, with D perhaps matching TRBD2 (5 bases). Deletions cut 0 bases from V and 0 bases from J, with 12 bases between. This CDR3 contains 17 residues. CDR1 and CDR2 (germline): SEHNR, FQNEAQ (reference sequence). CDR3 region: CASSLAASTSAKNIQYF. The DNA for the CDR3 is TGTGCCAGCAGCTTAGCCGCTAGCACTTCAGCCAAAAACATTCAGTACTTC.

The CDR3 DNA reads as TGTGCCAGTACCTCAGATCCTGCAGATGATCCATGGCCCCAGCATTTT. Its translation is CASTSDPADDPWPQHF. This chain uses TRBV19 with TRBJ1-5; D remains unclear. There are 16 residues in the CDR3. CDR1 is LNHDA and CDR2 is SQIVND in the germline V gene (reference sequence). The ends were cut back, 7 bases at V and 9 bases at J, with 25 bases in the middle.